These 7 T cell receptor beta chains were sequenced from one sample in a study of cytomegalovirus exposure and HLA in healthy donors. In the PCR, 60 Vbeta and 13 Jbeta primers were used. Sequencing used immunoSEQ multiplex PCR; TCRdb keeps in-frame clones, though not all of them. The sample records approximately 120,000 clones, over 75% being singletons. The sequencing sample was made of PBMCs. The source is a woman aged 40 to 50 in good health and CMV-seropositive.

The table lists this clone with many counts. V and J are TRBV4-1 and TRBJ1-4; 7 nucleotides agree with TRBD1. This CDR3 comprises 15 residues. CDR1 MGHRA and CDR2 YSYEKL come from the germline V gene. The V gene end was trimmed by 1 base and the J gene end by 8 bases; junction bases not matched to a gene: 7. The chain's CDR3 is CASSQVQGPREKLFF. The CDR3 nucleotides read TGCGCCAGCAGCCAAGTACAGGGGCCTCGAGAAAAACTGTTTTTT.

This clone showed up many times. V gene TRBV5-6 combines with J gene TRBJ2-3; 9 nucleotides align to TRBD1. Germline V gene data show CDR1 as SGHDT and CDR2 as YYEEEE. The trim removed 3 bases at V and 0 bases at J, leaving 5 bases unmatched. This CDR3 spans 16 amino acids. CDR3 sequence (DNA): TGTGCCAGCAGCTACCGGACAGGGGCTAGCACAGATACGCAGTATTTT. Translation gives CASSYRTGASTDTQYF. The whole variable domain, remainder taken from reference TRBV5-6 and TRBJ2-3, is DAGVTQSPTHLIKTRGQQVTLRCSPKSGHDTVSWYQQALGQGPQFIFQYYEEEERQRGNFPDRFSGHQFPNYSSELNVNALLLGDSALYLCASSYRTGASTDTQYFGPGTRLTVL.

The CDR3 sequence: CASRSTGGPSYEQYF. CDR3 coding DNA: TGTGCCAGCAGGTCCACAGGGGGCCCTTCCTACGAGCAGTACTTC. This rearrangement joins TRBV6-1 to TRBJ2-5, with 9 positions matching TRBD1. The tail of the sequence fits TRBJ2-7 better, so the J call may be wrong. Per germline, CDR1 MNHNS and CDR2 SASEGT. This CDR3 contains 15 residues.

This sequence joins TRBV27 and TRBJ1-2; D not resolved. The CDR3 has 14 amino acids. Trimming removed 7 bases at V and 4 bases at J, with 16 bases between. Germline CDR1 reads MNHEY; CDR2 reads SMNVEV (reference sequence). The CDR3 DNA is TGTGCCAGCAAACCGGACTTGGTGGGCTATGGCTACACCTTC. Translated, it gives CASKPDLVGYGYTF.

V gene TRBV7-3 combines with J gene TRBJ2-1; D gene uncertain. Germline V lookup: CDR1 SGHTA, CDR2 FQGTGA. Between the trimmed V and J ends, which lost 4 bases and 1 base, there was a span of 11 bases. The CDR3 sequence is 15 residues long. Here the CDR3 reads CASSSLVGSYNEQFF. The CDR3, as DNA: TGTGCCAGCAGCTCGTTAGTTGGTTCCTACAATGAGCAGTTCTTC.

The chain links TRBV15 to TRBJ1-1; possibly TRBD1 for D (6 bases). V was trimmed by 5 bases and J by 3 bases, leaving 16 bases between them. Per germline, CDR1 LNHNV and CDR2 YYDKDF (reference sequence). The CDR3 covers 15 residues. CDR3 nucleotide sequence: TGTGCCACCAGCTCAGAGGGGAGGGGGGACACTGAAGCTTTCTTT. This encodes CATSSEGRGDTEAFF.

The gene calls are TRBV19 and TRBJ1-2; unclear D gene. CDR3 size: 14 residues. With 1 base removed from V and 2 bases from J, the gap between germline ends came to 8 bases. The germline CDR1 and CDR2 sequences are LNHDA and SQIVND (reference sequence). The CDR3 DNA sequence: TGTGCCAGTAGTATAGGAGGAGCGAACTATGGCTACACCTTC. Translation: CASSIGGANYGYTF.